This TCR beta chain was captured in a study of T cells in Graves' hyperthyroidism and ophthalmopathy. RNA transcripts provided the source from which TCR beta CDR3 regions were amplified. The HTBI primer set drove a first-round RT-PCR of the TCR CDR3. Via MiXCR, TCRdb re-called the multiplex PCR reads, giving one row per CDR3 protein. This table holds about 200,000 distinct CDR3 sequences, about 15% found once. General observations from the study: Model-based prediction identified ophthalmopathy a median around 6.5 months prior to its onset.

This clonotype was counted many times. Its target is not known. Looked up from germline, CDR1 is MNHEY and CDR2 is SVGAGI. This CDR3 has 14 amino acids. V shed 2 bases, J shed 4 bases, and the junction held 4 bases outside the gene matches. The chain couples TRBV6-5 to TRBJ1-2; 7 nucleotides match TRBD1. This clonotype originated in a woman in her forties or fifties with Graves' hyperthyroidism. Input material: blood. The CDR3 loop reads CASSYAGTVYGYTF. In nucleotides, the CDR3 is TGTGCCAGCAGTTACGCCGGGACAGTCTATGGCTACACCTTC.